Each of the 17 T cell receptor beta chains below was sequenced from the same sample in a study of T-cell memory formation after mild COVID-19 (dated by TCRdb to about 2021). Libraries were constructed by 5' RACE. The sequencer was an Illumina NovaSeq 6000. TCRdb trimmed the raw reads at Q25, called clones with MiXCR and kept productive beta chains. Rows with a matching CDR3 protein are joined into one entry that keeps the most common DNA and genes. For this sample the table gives around 320,000 distinct CDR3 sequences, of which around 15% were detected only once. Around a fifth of the sample is held by the ten biggest clonotypes. Sequenced material: PBMCs or a T cell subset sorted from them (not recorded which). The receptors here all came from a man in his late teens or twenties who had mild COVID-19 (a few samples of this study predate the infection). The sample titles of this study are shuffled in the database, so cell type and time point are left out; the donor was told from shared clones.

The rearrangement links TRBV14 to TRBJ2-1; 13 positions agree with TRBD2. The germline gives CDR1 SGHDN, CDR2 FVKESK. V trimming: 1 base; J trimming: 0 bases; junction bases outside the gene matches: 12. The CDR3 has 21 residues. DNA for the CDR3: TGTGCCAGCAGCCAAGGGCCCGGGACTAGCGGGGTCCCGAGCTCCTACAATGAGCAGTTCTTC. It yields the protein CASSQGPGTSGVPSSYNEQFF.

The chain joins TRBV5-1 to TRBJ2-5; D may be TRBD1 (8 bases). V lost 3 bases and J lost 4, with 19 bases in between. The germline V gene encodes CDR1 SGHRS and CDR2 YFSETQ. The CDR3 has 16 residues. CDR3 protein: CASSSGGGQVLETQYF. CDR3 coding DNA: TGCGCCAGCAGCTCTGGCGGGGGACAGGTGTTAGAGACCCAGTACTTC.

This clonotype was counted many times. CDR3 amino acids: CASSFLGGGYNEQFF. In DNA form, the CDR3 reads TGTGCCAGCAGTTTTCTCGGGGGGGGTTACAATGAGCAGTTCTTC. V usage is TRBV12-3 or TRBV12-4 and J usage is TRBJ2-1; 8 bases line up with TRBD2. This CDR3 comprises 15 residues. The ends lost 3 bases at V and 4 bases at J; junction bases unmatched: 5.

The chain combines TRBV18 with TRBJ2-1; 16 nucleotides match TRBD2. CDR1 and CDR2 from the germline V gene are KGHSH and LQKENI. J was trimmed by 5 bases and V by 4 bases; bases with no gene match: 8. The CDR3 sequence is 18 residues long. The CDR3 DNA follows: TGTGCCAGCTCACGTCCCGGGACTAGCGGGGGGGCCAACAATGAGCAGTTCTTC. The encoded protein is CASSRPGTSGGANNEQFF.

V usage is TRBV29-1 and J usage is TRBJ1-4; D not resolved. The J call may be incorrect, as the DNA end agrees better with TRBJ2-2. The CDR3 is 11 amino acids. Germline CDR1 SQVTM, CDR2 ANQGSEA. This chain's CDR3 is CSVVATEELFF. Written as DNA, the CDR3 is TGCAGCGTTGTTGCTACTGAGGAGCTGTTTTTT.

The genes are TRBV7-9 and TRBJ2-3; TRBD1 matches at 8 bases. V shed 5 bases and J 2 bases; nucleotides not matched to a gene: 21. Germline lookup yields CDR1 SEHNR and CDR2 FQNEAQ (reference sequence). CDR3 length: 20 amino acids. CDR3 nucleotide sequence: TGTGCCAGCAGCCCCAAGAGGAATGGACAGGGATGGAGGTTCACAGATACGCAGTATTTT. It encodes CASSPKRNGQGWRFTDTQYF.

This clonotype was counted ten times or more. The gene calls are TRBV7-2 and TRBJ2-3, with unresolved D. This CDR3 region has 16 residues. The V gene lost 1 base and the J gene lost 1 base, with 12 bases spanning the gap. Germline loops: CDR1 SGHTA, CDR2 FQGNSA. CDR3 nucleotides: TGTGCCAGCAGCTTAGTCTCTCGGTCGCGCACAGATACGCAGTATTTT. Its translation: CASSLVSRSRTDTQYF.

This clonotype was counted only a few times. The V gene is TRBV25-1, the J gene TRBJ1-3; no reliable D call. Germline assignment: CDR1 MGHDK and CDR2 SYGVNS. Trimming took off 10 bases at V and 2 bases at J, with 12 bases between the two ends. CDR3 length: 13 amino acids. This CDR3 reads CAIQASTGNTIYF. CDR3 sequence (DNA): TGTGCCATCCAGGCCAGTACTGGAAACACCATATATTTT.

This clonotype was recorded a few times. This chain joins TRBV4-1 and TRBJ2-1, with D perhaps matching TRBD2 (7 bases). Germline CDR1 MGHRA, CDR2 YSYEKL. The CDR3 has 16 residues. Deletions cut 1 base from V and 3 bases from J, with 13 bases between. The CDR3 sequence: CASSQGWGGGYNEQFF. The CDR3 nucleotides read TGCGCCAGCAGCCAAGGATGGGGGGGCGGCTACAATGAGCAGTTCTTC.

Only a few counts were recorded for this clonotype. The gene calls are TRBV5-1 and TRBJ2-3, with 9 bases matching TRBD1. Germline V gene data show CDR1 as SGHRS and CDR2 as YFSETQ. The CDR3 has 16 amino acids. V was clipped by 4 bases and J by 0 bases; unmatched bases: 6. Written as DNA, the CDR3 is TGCGCCAGCAGCAGAGGGACAGGGCTGAGCACAGATACGCAGTATTTT. Translating gives CASSRGTGLSTDTQYF.

In its sample, this clonotype was seen a few times. V is TRBV4-3 and J is TRBJ2-7; possibly TRBD2 for D (7 bases). Per germline, CDR1 LGHNA and CDR2 YSLEER. Trimming stripped 1 base from V and 4 bases from J, with 26 bases between. CDR3 length: 19 amino acids. The CDR3 DNA is TGCGCCAGCAGCCAAGTAGCCCTTCGTTCGGCGGGGGCTCCATACGAGCAGTACTTC. It encodes CASSQVALRSAGAPYEQYF.

This clonotype occurred many times. V and J are TRBV7-8 and TRBJ1-5, with 11 bases matching TRBD1. Germline loops: CDR1 SGHVS, CDR2 FQNEAQ. The CDR3 spans 16 residues. The J segment lost 6 bases and the V segment lost 5 bases, leaving 9 bases of the junction unmatched. In nucleotides, the CDR3 is TGTGCCAGCAGCCCCTTTGGACAGGGGGCGATTCAGCCCCAGCATTTT. Its translation: CASSPFGQGAIQPQHF.

This clonotype was counted only a few times. This sequence joins TRBV3-1 and TRBJ2-7, with 7 bases aligning to TRBD2. The germline V gene encodes CDR1 LGHDT and CDR2 YNNKEL (reference sequence). V lost 4 bases to trimming and J lost 3 bases; unmatched junction nucleotides: 9. The CDR3 totals 15 residues. The CDR3 sequence is CASSLYSSGSYEQYF. The CDR3 DNA reads as TGTGCCAGCAGCCTCTACTCTAGCGGAAGCTACGAGCAGTACTTC.

In its sample, this clonotype was seen a few times. This chain uses TRBV14 with TRBJ2-3, with D perhaps matching TRBD2 (6 bases). This CDR3 region has 17 residues. V lost 0 bases, J lost 1 base, and 14 bases lay in between. CDR1 is SGHDN, CDR2 FVKESK, per germline. CDR3 residues: CASSQEWTNGGTDTQYF. The CDR3 region has the DNA TGTGCCAGCAGCCAAGAATGGACTAACGGAGGCACAGATACGCAGTATTTT.

The rearrangement uses TRBV6-5 and TRBJ1-2; D remains ambiguous. The CDR3 has 12 amino acids. Germline-derived CDR1 and CDR2 are MNHEY and SVGAGI. Trimming took off 9 bases at V and 6 bases at J, with 14 bases between the two ends. CDR3 DNA sequence: TGTGCCAGTTCAGCCCGGGGAAATGGCTACACCTTC. Protein: CASSARGNGYTF.

This clonotype was seen a handful of times. The chain links TRBV6-1 to TRBJ1-1; possible D gene TRBD1, 5 bases. CDR3 length: 16 amino acids. Germline lookup yields CDR1 MNHNS and CDR2 SASEGT. Trimming stripped 0 bases from V and 5 bases from J, with 16 bases between. CDR3 DNA sequence: TGTGCCAGCAGTGAAGCGTCTTTGGGCAGGGCGACTGAAGCTTTCTTT. It codes for CASSEASLGRATEAFF.

CDR3 nucleotides: TGTGCCAGCAGCGCCTCACAGGGAGCTCCTACCCAAATTAGCAATCAGCCCCAGCATTTT. It translates to CASSASQGAPTQISNQPQHF. The V and J genes are TRBV7-9 and TRBJ1-5; a possible D gene is TRBD1 (6 bases). Trimming shortened V by 5 bases and J by 0 bases, and 26 bases separated the two germline ends. This CDR3 spans 20 amino acids. Per germline, CDR1 SEHNR and CDR2 FQNEAQ (reference sequence).